This T cell receptor beta chain comes out of a study of blood T cell repertoires in COVID-19 (dated by TCRdb to 2020 to 2021). Background on the whole study: The collaborator samples originated in the United States, Italy and Spain and spanned the acute and convalescent phases of COVID-19. The dataset comprised deeply sampled blood TCRbeta repertoires from subjects exposed to, actively infected with, or recovered from COVID-19. HLA class I and class II types, where available, came from metadata supplied by the sample provider rather than from assay-based typing. Samples came from the ongoing ImmuneRACE study (first 160 participants) plus 1,254 subjects from 6 global collaborators. The material from the prospective study consisted of cDNA or gDNA derived from T cells, B-cell-depleted T cells, or PBMCs. A de-identified subject ID, COVID-19 status, age in years and sex were almost always included in the sample metadata. The repertoires were made available in a free public database intended to serve as a resource for research on the immune response to SARS-CoV-2.

Overall study outcomes, separate from this receptor: How much clinical and demographic metadata was included differed by source and by participant, and the metadata was provided uncurated.

Each collaborating institution followed its own protocols to collect whole blood in K2EDTA tubes. For TCRbeta analysis, collaborators shipped samples in one of three forms: frozen whole blood, isolated PBMCs, or DNA extracted from either of those sample types. The immunoSEQ Assay, a bias-controlled multiplex PCR, was used to amplify TCRbeta CDR3 regions from genomic DNA. Regarding the original processing steps: The number of nucleated cells in each sample was estimated by amplification of reference gene primers within the assay. To quantify the absolute abundance of each unique TCRbeta CDR3 rearrangement, sequence reads were collapsed and filtered. For each sample, productive Simpson clonality was calculated as the square root of Simpson's diversity index over productive rearrangements. Held by TCRdb, this immuneACCESS table contains in-frame sequences only and omits some clones. Under half of the omission traces to an unresolved V gene where checked; the cause of the rest is unknown. The D gene and trimming were derived from the DNA, and the V and J assignments and clone size from that table. This sample is represented by about 250,000 clones; 65% to 85% of them were singletons. Of the sample, approximately 5.4% is held by the ten largest clones.

The germline V gene specifies MNHEY as CDR1 and SVGAGI as CDR2. Trimming leaves V shorter by 11 bases and J shorter by 4 bases, with the junction holding 11 bases beyond the gene matches. The cysteine opens and the phenylalanine closes a CDR3 of 14 amino acids. Only the CDR3 region is kept as DNA, spanning 42 bases read in frame from base 1. A remark on this clone: This clone's antigen is unknown. Per-base quality was not reported, and no clone a single base away is much larger than it.

Sample: peripheral blood. The receptor comes from a man older than 75 with acute or convalescent COVID-19. The sequence links TRBV6-5 to TRBJ1-1; 9 junctional bases match TRBD1. The CDR3 reads as follows: CALRSGTGSTEAFF. In nucleotide form, the sequence is TGTGCCCTCCGTTCCGGGACAGGGTCCACTGAAGCTTTCTTT.